The 14 T cell receptor beta chains below all came from one sample that was sequenced in a study of Graves' ophthalmopathy and Graves' hyperthyroidism. From RNA, the CDR3 regions of TCR beta chains were amplified and sequenced. The library came from an HTBI-primed first-round RT-PCR and a second-round multiplex PCR. TCRdb ran MiXCR on the multiplex PCR reads and lists one entry per CDR3 protein. Of roughly 410,000 distinct CDR3 sequences in the sample, approximately 15% were seen once. Material: peripheral blood. Receptor source: a woman aged 18-29 years with stable Graves' hyperthyroidism.

This clonotype was recorded at least ten times. The rearrangement joins TRBV6-2 or TRBV6-3 to TRBJ1-2, with 7 bases fitting TRBD1. Germline CDR1 reads MNHEY; CDR2 reads SVGEGT. V trimming: 6 bases; J trimming: 5 bases; junction bases outside the gene matches: 12. The CDR3 is 15 residues long. CDR3 sequence reads: CASSSTNRGLYGYTF. The CDR3 nucleotides are TGTGCCAGCAGCTCTACGAACAGGGGCTTGTATGGCTACACCTTC.

This clonotype was detected a few times. V gene TRBV6-2 or TRBV6-3 combines with J gene TRBJ2-3; D is possibly TRBD2 (6 bases). Per germline, CDR1 MNHEY and CDR2 SVGEGT. The V end was cut by 6 bases, the J end by 3 bases, with 10 bases between. The CDR3 loop spans 13 amino acids. The CDR3, as DNA: TGTGCCAGCAGCCAGACTAGTACAGATACGCAGTATTTT. As protein: CASSQTSTDTQYF.

This clonotype appeared many times. The J gene is TRBJ1-5, the V gene TRBV12-3 or TRBV12-4; no clear D. This CDR3 is built from 14 residues. Trimming left V 3 bases short and J 7 bases short, with 13 bases between. CDR3 DNA sequence: TGTGCCAGCAGTTTTTCGAGGGCAGGACAGCCCCAGCATTTT. This translates into CASSFSRAGQPQHF.

In this sample, this clonotype turned up a few times. This rearrangement joins TRBV18 to TRBJ2-5; a weak D match, TRBD2 (5 bases). V lost 8 bases and J 5 bases, leaving 9 bases between the germline ends. In germline, CDR1 is KGHSH, CDR2 LQKENI. The CDR3 spans 11 residues. The CDR3 coding sequence is TGTGCCAGCCCGGAGGCGGAGACCCAGTACTTC. The encoded protein is CASPEAETQYF.

This clonotype was observed at least ten times. The CDR3 ends on some other residue instead of the conserved phenylalanine or tryptophan, so this is likely a read error. The chain is built from TRBV12-3 or TRBV12-4 and TRBJ1-1; maybe TRBD1 (5 bases). The CDR3 contains 14 residues. The germline V and J ends were trimmed by 6 bases and 3 bases, with 14 bases remaining between them. The CDR3 is CASRIQGRDTEAFL. For the CDR3, the DNA is TGTGCCAGCAGGATCCAGGGTAGGGACACTGAAGCTTTCCTT.

The chain joins TRBV5-1 to TRBJ2-7; D possibly corresponds to TRBD2 (6 bases). The CDR3 has 15 residues. The V end lost 2 bases, the J end lost 6 bases, and 18 bases lay between the germline ends. In germline, CDR1 is SGHRS, CDR2 YFSETQ. The CDR3: CASSFLGYVGGEQYF. The CDR3 bases are TGCGCCAGCAGCTTCCTGGGTTATGTGGGGGGCGAGCAGTACTTC.

The sample holds many counts of this clonotype. V is TRBV4-1 and J is TRBJ1-1, with 9 nucleotides matching TRBD1. In germline, CDR1 is MGHRA, CDR2 YSYEKL. The junction had 3 bases not matched to a gene; V was cut back by 4 bases and J by 3 bases. The CDR3 totals 14 residues. The CDR3 here is CASSRDRGYTEAFF. CDR3 in DNA: TGCGCCAGCAGCCGTGACAGGGGGTACACTGAAGCTTTCTTT.

This clonotype has just one count. Possible read error: a much larger clone is one base away. The chain recombines TRBV6-5 with TRBJ1-1; D is possibly TRBD1 (5 bases). The germline V and J ends were trimmed by 7 bases and 12 bases, with 12 bases remaining between them. The CDR3 consists of 10 residues. The V gene's germline CDR1 is MNHEY and CDR2 SVGAGI. CDR3 nucleotide sequence: TGTGCCAGCATTTCGGGGGAATCTTTCTTT. It is translated as CASISGESFF.

V usage is TRBV12-3 or TRBV12-4 and J usage is TRBJ2-7; 8 bases match TRBD1. CDR3 length equals 13 residues. J was trimmed by 9 bases and V by 5 bases; bases with no gene match: 9. The CDR3 DNA sequence: TGTGCCAGCAGTCATCAGGGGGCGCGTGGGCAGTACTTC. It specifies CASSHQGARGQYF.

This clonotype was found many times. V is TRBV7-9 and J is TRBJ1-1; D is possibly TRBD1 (5 bases). CDR3 length equals 13 residues. Deletions cut 2 bases from V and 6 bases from J, with 10 bases between. Germline CDR1 and CDR2: SEHNR and FQNEAQ (reference sequence). The CDR3: CASSLSREAEAFF. The CDR3, as DNA: TGTGCCAGCAGCTTATCCAGGGAGGCTGAAGCTTTCTTT.

J is TRBJ1-2 and V is TRBV6-5, with D uncertain. This CDR3 has 14 residues. The V and J ends lost 0 bases and 3 bases respectively, with 8 bases between them. The germline CDR1 and CDR2 sequences are MNHEY and SVGAGI. CDR3 DNA: TGTGCCAGCAGTTACTCGGGGTCTGACTATGGCTACACCTTC. It is translated as CASSYSGSDYGYTF.

The chain recombines TRBV6-1 with TRBJ1-2; maybe TRBD1 (5 bases). The CDR3 sequence is 12 residues long. Trimming stripped 4 bases from V and 5 bases from J, with 8 bases between. The germline gives CDR1 MNHNS, CDR2 SASEGT. CDR3 amino acids: CASSGTKYGYTF. The CDR3 DNA reads as TGTGCCAGCAGTGGGACAAAATATGGCTACACCTTC.

This clonotype was seen at least ten times. The V and J genes are TRBV27 and TRBJ2-7, with TRBD2 matching over 7 bases. V was clipped by 5 bases and J by 3 bases; unmatched bases: 13. CDR3 length equals 16 residues. The germline CDR1 and CDR2 sequences are MNHEY and SMNVEV (reference sequence). CDR3 sequence (DNA): TGTGCCAGCAGTATCAGTAGACTTAGCGGGTACTACGAGCAGTACTTC. Encoded protein: CASSISRLSGYYEQYF.

This clonotype was observed many times. The chain employs TRBV12-3 or TRBV12-4 and TRBJ1-2, with D maybe TRBD1 (5 bases). V lost 6 bases to trimming and J lost 5 bases, with 16 bases between them. CDR3 length: 14 residues. This CDR3 reads CASSPAGGGYGYTF. The DNA for the CDR3 is TGTGCCAGCAGCCCCGCCGGGGGAGGATATGGCTACACCTTC.